This T cell receptor (beta chain) was captured by sequencing in a study of OX40 agonist ivuxolimab in advanced cancers. Overall study results and limits: Antigen specificity of clonally expanded peripheral T cells was not established.

The CDR3 covers 15 residues. The germline V gene encodes CDR1 SGHRS and CDR2 YFSETQ. Trimming stripped 3 bases from V and 7 bases from J, with 20 bases between. The investigators sampled blood at baseline, at cycle 4 day 1, and at cycle 7 day 1. With respect to this clone: The antigen is not known.

The assay was immunoSEQ multiplex PCR, and TCRdb's table has in-frame clones only and misses some. The table lists about 92,000 clones, 75% to 95% of them singletons. This sequence originates from an adult with an advanced solid tumor such as melanoma, head and neck, liver or kidney cancer. This chain uses TRBV5-1 with TRBJ2-7; possibly TRBD1 or TRBD2 for D (5 bases each). The input for sequencing was CD4+ or CD8+ T cells sorted from blood, taken in a trial of the OX40 agonist ivuxolimab. In nucleotides, the CDR3 is TGCGCCAGCAGCTGGGGGACCCGCAGCTTACGGGAGCAGTACTTC. This translates into CASSWGTRSLREQYF.